These T cell receptor beta chains were read from a single sample in a study of molecular identifiers for immune sequencing clone quantification. TCRdb itself ran the PCR reads through MiXCR, one entry per CDR3 protein. The table records around 94,000 distinct CDR3 sequences, 30% to 45% of them present only once. Material: naive CD8+ T cells from blood, with Jurkat cell RNA spiked in. These receptor sequences come from a human donor in good health. Some libraries in this study had Jurkat cell RNA spiked in. The CDR3 runs from the conserved cysteine through the conserved F or W. A row's size may be missing; if present it is once, few, many or a size class.

v_gene,j_gene,abundance,CDR3aa
TRBV4-3,TRBJ2-1,.,CASSAREGPEQFF
TRBV12-3/TRBV12-4,TRBJ2-2,many,CASSWSDTGELFF
TRBV6-2/TRBV6-3,TRBJ2-5,.,CASPPGDTFPETQYF
TRBV3-1,TRBJ2-3,few,CASSQPPDTQYF
TRBV6-2/TRBV6-3,TRBJ1-5,medium-sized,CASRDSYNQPQHF
TRBV9,TRBJ2-7,.,CASSVGQGGEQYF
TRBV4-1,TRBJ2-2,.,CASSHTGLATGELFF
TRBV5-4,TRBJ2-5,.,CASSPSYRSWETQHF
TRBV9,TRBJ2-1,.,CASSVTSGPNEQFF
TRBV11-2,TRBJ2-1,.,CASSLARTTYNEQFF
TRBV2,TRBJ2-1,many,CASTDSNEQFF
TRBV4-3,TRBJ2-7,.,CASSQDNRGYEQYF
TRBV2,TRBJ1-5,many,CASLLRGNQPQHF
TRBV9,TRBJ1-1,.,CASSVDSIGTGGTEAFF
TRBV28,TRBJ2-7,.,CASKVQRTTSYEQYF
TRBV7-9,TRBJ2-5,many,CASSPAGVETQYF
TRBV4-1,TRBJ2-7,.,CASSQGTGRSYEQYF
TRBV12-3/TRBV12-4,TRBJ2-7,many,CASSLSGTGNSYEQYF
TRBV5-1,TRBJ2-7,many,CASSRSGSAPYEQYF
TRBV19,TRBJ2-7,.,CASSPGQSYEQYF
TRBV7-8,TRBJ2-3,many,CASSLVVLTDTQYF
TRBV2,TRBJ2-2,.,CASTGDSQGFNTGELFF
TRBV6-2/TRBV6-3,TRBJ2-1,few,CASSHIRDTSSYNEQFF
TRBV13,TRBJ1-5,.,CASSPGQNQPQHF
TRBV6-1,TRBJ2-3,many,CASSEGGRADTQYF